This is a list of T cell receptor beta chains from one sample in a study of spatial heterogeneity in lung cancer. TCRdb itself ran the 5' RACE reads through MiXCR, one entry per CDR3 protein. The repertoire has around 16,000 distinct CDR3 sequences, around 6.8% of them found once; the top ten carry roughly a fifth. Source: lung tumor tissue, taken at surgery. All receptors derive from a female donor with early-stage non-small cell lung cancer. CDR3s leave out the opening cysteine and the closing phenylalanine or tryptophan. Fields, in order: V gene, clone size, CDR3 protein. Some rows have no size entry. The others give once, few or many, or a class for an expanded clone.

V gene: TRBV29-1
clone size: many
CDR3 protein: SVLKANNEQF

V gene: TRBV9
clone size: many
CDR3 protein: ASSLWPGEKLF

V gene: TRBV25-1
clone size: many
CDR3 protein: ASSGSTSGGAYNEQF

V gene: TRBV28
clone size: many
CDR3 protein: ASSGDGRGNTIY

V gene: TRBV29-1
clone size: many
CDR3 protein: SVETGEGSTDTQY

V gene: TRBV19
clone size: many
CDR3 protein: ASKKGQNDEKLF

V gene: TRBV24-1
clone size: medium-sized
CDR3 protein: ATSGDGLEAF

V gene: TRBV3-1
clone size: many
CDR3 protein: ASSQASAAGLAGYT

V gene: TRBV4-1
clone size: many
CDR3 protein: ASSQEKRAGPGAEAF

V gene: TRBV6-2/TRBV6-3
clone size: .
CDR3 protein: ASSSTGTNQPQH

V gene: TRBV12-3/TRBV12-4
clone size: many
CDR3 protein: ASRLDGTNEQF

V gene: TRBV12-3/TRBV12-4
clone size: medium-sized
CDR3 protein: ASSPLRGGYT

V gene: TRBV2
clone size: many
CDR3 protein: ASTPSGGSNQPQH

V gene: TRBV24-1
clone size: many
CDR3 protein: ATSDLFETQY

V gene: TRBV7-9
clone size: many
CDR3 protein: ASSFFALGSSEKLF

V gene: TRBV18
clone size: .
CDR3 protein: ASSPVLDRLTDTQY

V gene: TRBV6-2/TRBV6-3
clone size: many
CDR3 protein: ASSSPGLDARYT

V gene: TRBV6-2/TRBV6-3
clone size: many
CDR3 protein: ASTPIGGVSGANVLT

V gene: TRBV19
clone size: .
CDR3 protein: ASSIEAYYGYT

V gene: TRBV7-2
clone size: many
CDR3 protein: ASSLWNGPGETQY

V gene: TRBV9
clone size: many
CDR3 protein: ASSGGTSGLTDTQY

V gene: TRBV25-1
clone size: many
CDR3 protein: ASSEFGRVSWDTEAF

V gene: TRBV6-2/TRBV6-3
clone size: many
CDR3 protein: ASTTGGYEQY

V gene: TRBV12-3/TRBV12-4
clone size: .
CDR3 protein: ASSLAGDPDTQY

V gene: TRBV6-6
clone size: many
CDR3 protein: ASRGPVPGQGNYGYT

V gene: TRBV12-5
clone size: .
CDR3 protein: ASGFNTGSYTEAF

V gene: TRBV5-1
clone size: many
CDR3 protein: ASSLQGGTDTQY

V gene: TRBV7-3
clone size: many
CDR3 protein: ASSPAAGHNSPLH

V gene: TRBV12-3/TRBV12-4
clone size: few
CDR3 protein: ASTGDANEKLF

V gene: TRBV10-3
clone size: many
CDR3 protein: AISESWGGPTEAF

V gene: TRBV7-7
clone size: few
CDR3 protein: ASSLAHLRVGYT

V gene: TRBV3-1
clone size: many
CDR3 protein: ASSQVGGGGASDTQY

V gene: TRBV5-1
clone size: many
CDR3 protein: ASSFGAAQETQY

V gene: TRBV14
clone size: .
CDR3 protein: ASSQDGRVKRYGYT

V gene: TRBV12-3/TRBV12-4
clone size: few
CDR3 protein: ASSGTGYSYEQY

V gene: TRBV7-2
clone size: many
CDR3 protein: ASSTDAGDTQY

V gene: TRBV12-3/TRBV12-4
clone size: .
CDR3 protein: ASSPGGGRYSNQPQH

V gene: TRBV6-5
clone size: many
CDR3 protein: ASSRSLNTGELF

V gene: TRBV6-1
clone size: many
CDR3 protein: ASSEDANYGYT

V gene: TRBV3-1
clone size: .
CDR3 protein: ASGLAGYYNEQF

V gene: TRBV27
clone size: few
CDR3 protein: ASRPLAGSNTGELF

V gene: TRBV3-1
clone size: many
CDR3 protein: ASSRQPSGGNEQF

V gene: TRBV12-3/TRBV12-4
clone size: many
CDR3 protein: ASSLGQGPMNTEAF

V gene: TRBV20-1
clone size: few
CDR3 protein: SARPRRSVDTQY

V gene: TRBV30
clone size: .
CDR3 protein: ACQQGGAQPQH

V gene: TRBV6-5
clone size: many
CDR3 protein: ASSYQGNNEQF

V gene: TRBV7-8
clone size: many
CDR3 protein: ASSLSPNAATNEKLF

V gene: TRBV7-2
clone size: many
CDR3 protein: ASSLVPGGYT